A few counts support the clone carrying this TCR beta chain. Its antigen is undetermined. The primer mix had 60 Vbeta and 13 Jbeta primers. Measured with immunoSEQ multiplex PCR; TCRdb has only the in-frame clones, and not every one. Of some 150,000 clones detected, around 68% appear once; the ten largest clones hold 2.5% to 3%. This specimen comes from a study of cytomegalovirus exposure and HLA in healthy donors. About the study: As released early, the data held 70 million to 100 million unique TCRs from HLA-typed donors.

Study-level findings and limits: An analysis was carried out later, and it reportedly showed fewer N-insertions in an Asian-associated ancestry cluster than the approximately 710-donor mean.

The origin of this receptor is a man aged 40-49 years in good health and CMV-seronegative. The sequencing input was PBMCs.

DNA for the CDR3: TGTGCCAGCAGCTTACAAGCGGGCCTCCTAAGCGAGCAGTACTTC. Translation gives CASSLQAGLLSEQYF. The V call is TRBV7-6, the J call TRBJ2-7, with D possibly being TRBD2 (6 bases). The CDR3 totals 15 residues. CDR1 and CDR2 from the germline V gene are SGHVS and FNYEAQ. V lost 2 bases and J 6 bases, leaving 17 bases between the germline ends.